The rows below give T cell receptor beta chains drawn from one sample of a study of immune cell composition in non-small cell lung cancer. Using immunoSEQ multiplex PCR, the repertoire was profiled, and TCRdb retains in-frame clones only, with some absent. The sample has 6,400 or so clones, about 77% seen once; the top ten hold around an eighth. Source material: lung tumor tissue. These receptors were obtained from a human donor with non-small cell lung cancer. CDR3s include the opening cysteine and the closing phenylalanine or tryptophan. A D gene is named only where the DNA matches it firmly. A row's size may be missing; if present it is once, few, many or a size class.

abundance	d_gene	v_gene	j_gene	CDR3aa	CDR3nt
NA	TRBD2	TRBV7-6	TRBJ2-1	CASSPRTSRVYNEQFF	TGTGCCAGCAGCCCTAGGACTAGTCGGGTCTACAATGAGCAGTTCTTC
NA	NA	TRBV4-2	TRBJ1-2	CASSQDRGNGYTF	TGTGCCAGCAGCCAAGACCGGGGGAATGGCTACACCTTC
few	TRBD1	TRBV2	TRBJ1-4	CASSGPGQRNEKLFF	TGTGCCAGCAGCGGACCGGGACAGAGAAATGAAAAACTGTTTTTT
NA	NA	TRBV9	TRBJ1-6	CASSVVADYNSPLHF	TGTGCCAGCAGCGTAGTGGCAGATTATAATTCACCCCTCCACTTT
few	TRBD1	TRBV11-2	TRBJ1-2	CASSFGTGNYGYTF	TGTGCCAGCAGCTTCGGGACAGGGAATTATGGCTACACCTTC
NA	NA	TRBV7-9	TRBJ2-7	CASSLEFGEQYF	TGTGCCAGCAGCTTAGAGTTCGGGGAGCAGTACTTC
few	TRBD1	TRBV29-1	TRBJ1-1	CSVSRDRGWTEAFF	TGCAGCGTTTCCCGGGACAGGGGATGGACTGAAGCTTTCTTT
NA	NA	TRBV11-2	TRBJ2-7	CASSLSGRTYEQYF	TGTGCCAGCAGCTTATCCGGGAGAACGTACGAGCAGTACTTC
NA	NA	TRBV19	TRBJ2-1	CASSVGQTSSYNEQFF	TGTGCCAGTAGTGTAGGACAGACGAGCTCCTACAATGAGCAGTTCTTC
NA	TRBD2	TRBV13	TRBJ2-3	CASSPTSGRASYDTQYF	TGTGCCAGCAGCCCGACTAGCGGGAGAGCTAGTTATGATACGCAGTATTTT
NA	TRBD1	TRBV7-9	TRBJ2-5	CASSLVPGQQETQYF	TGTGCCAGCAGCTTAGTTCCGGGACAGCAAGAGACCCAGTACTTC
once	TRBD1	TRBV6-1	TRBJ1-1	CASWDRALNTEAFF	TGTGCCAGCTGGGACAGGGCCCTTAACACTGAAGCTTTCTTT
NA	NA	TRBV11-1	TRBJ2-2	CASSPGITNTGELFF	TGTGCCAGCAGTCCCGGTATTACGAACACCGGGGAGCTGTTTTTT
NA	TRBD2	TRBV2	TRBJ2-3	CASRSRAGGGTDTQYF	TGTGCCAGCAGGTCCCGGGCGGGGGGCGGCACAGATACGCAGTATTTT
NA	TRBD1	TRBV10-3	TRBJ1-6	CATQGVGSPLHF	TGTGCCACACAGGGGGTTGGTTCACCCCTCCACTTT
large	TRBD2	TRBV11-3	TRBJ2-1	CASSLGQRGAYNEQFF	TGTGCCAGCAGCTTAGGCCAGCGGGGGGCCTACAATGAGCAGTTCTTC
once	NA	TRBV5-1	TRBJ1-1	CASSIRAGRNTEAFF	TGCGCCAGCAGCATCAGGGCGGGGAGGAACACTGAAGCTTTCTTT
NA	TRBD1	TRBV28	TRBJ2-7	CASSDRVFNEQYF	TGTGCCAGCAGTGACAGGGTGTTTAACGAGCAGTACTTC
NA	TRBD1	TRBV6-1	TRBJ1-6	CASSSLDRVSPLHF	TGTGCCAGCAGTTCCCTAGACAGGGTTTCACCCCTCCACTTT
NA	TRBD1	TRBV7-2	TRBJ1-1	CASRPQGAGTEAFF	TGTGCCAGCAGACCGCAGGGGGCGGGCACTGAAGCTTTCTTT
NA	NA	TRBV7-2	TRBJ1-2	CASSIRGSGDGYTF	TGTGCCAGCAGCATTAGGGGCTCAGGGGATGGCTACACCTTC
NA	NA	TRBV27	TRBJ2-7	CASSFGPGTYEQYF	TGTGCCAGCAGTTTCGGTCCGGGAACCTACGAGCAGTACTTC
NA	NA	TRBV23-1	TRBJ1-5	CASSPVDQPQHF	TGCGCCAGCAGTCCGGTGGATCAGCCCCAGCATTTT
NA	TRBD2	TRBV6-5	TRBJ2-7	CASSYSGRPYEQYF	TGTGCCAGCAGTTACAGCGGGAGGCCGTACGAGCAGTACTTC
NA	NA	TRBV7-2	TRBJ2-3	CASSLAGGRDTQYF	TGTGCCAGCAGCTTAGCGGGGGGGCGAGATACGCAGTATTTT
NA	NA	TRBV5-4	TRBJ2-1	CASSSSDGRYNEQFF	TGTGCCAGCAGCTCTAGCGACGGGAGATACAATGAGCAGTTCTTC
once	NA	TRBV7-8	TRBJ2-2	CASSQSSRLANTGELFF	TGTGCCAGCAGCCAAAGCAGTAGACTCGCGAACACCGGGGAGCTGTTTTTT
NA	NA	TRBV10-3	TRBJ2-7	CAIRNDIGGAYEQYF	TGTGCCATCAGAAACGATATAGGGGGGGCTTACGAGCAGTACTTC
NA	TRBD1	TRBV5-1	TRBJ2-3	CASSPGQGGDTQYF	TGCGCCAGCAGCCCGGGACAGGGAGGAGATACGCAGTATTTT
once	NA	TRBV5-4	TRBJ2-7	CASSLAGTSQHEQYF	TGTGCCAGCAGCTTGGCCGGGACATCGCAACACGAGCAGTACTTC
NA	NA	TRBV5-1	TRBJ2-3	CASTYSAGGTDTQYF	TGCGCCAGCACCTACTCGGCAGGGGGCACAGATACGCAGTATTTT
NA	TRBD1	TRBV7-8	TRBJ1-1	CASSLAEQGATEAFF	TGTGCCAGCAGCTTAGCGGAACAGGGGGCAACTGAAGCTTTCTTT
NA	TRBD1	TRBV5-6	TRBJ2-7	CASSFGTGGFVGQYF	TGTGCCAGCAGCTTCGGGACAGGGGGTTTCGTCGGGCAGTACTTC
NA	TRBD2	TRBV4-3	TRBJ2-5	CASSQEVSGETQYF	TGCGCCAGCAGCCAAGAGGTTAGCGGGGAGACCCAGTACTTC
NA	NA	TRBV5-1	TRBJ2-7	CASSLGTGWGDEQYF	TGCGCCAGCAGCTTGGGAACGGGTTGGGGGGACGAGCAGTACTTC
NA	NA	TRBV6-1	TRBJ2-7	CASSERSGLYF	TGTGCCAGCAGTGAAAGGTCGGGGTTGTACTTC
NA	TRBD2	TRBV27	TRBJ2-1	CASSPRVGGAEEFF	TGTGCCAGCAGTCCCCGGGTGGGAGGGGCGGAGGAGTTCTTC
few	NA	TRBV11-2	TRBJ2-2	CASSLDVAVTGELFF	TGTGCCAGCAGCTTAGATGTGGCGGTCACCGGGGAGCTGTTTTTT
NA	NA	TRBV5-5	TRBJ2-7	CASSLLRGTGHLYEQYF	TGTGCCAGCAGCCTCCTACGAGGAACAGGCCATCTCTACGAGCAGTACTTC
few	NA	TRBV6-5	TRBJ2-7	CASSYGTVPSYEQYF	TGTGCCAGCAGTTACGGAACAGTCCCTTCCTACGAGCAGTACTTC
NA	NA	TRBV5-1	TRBJ2-7	CASARWAGSEQYF	TGCGCCAGCGCCCGGTGGGCGGGAAGCGAGCAGTACTTC
NA	TRBD2	TRBV7-3	TRBJ2-2	CASSRPGLAGVNTGELFF	TGTGCCAGCAGCCGCCCGGGGCTAGCGGGGGTTAACACCGGGGAGCTGTTTTTT
NA	NA	TRBV19	TRBJ1-1	CASSTGANTEAFF	TGTGCCAGTAGTACTGGGGCAAACACTGAAGCTTTCTTT
NA	NA	TRBV14	TRBJ1-1	CASSPDSEAFF	TGTGCCAGCAGCCCTGACAGTGAAGCTTTCTTT
NA	NA	TRBV5-5	TRBJ2-5	CASTRGMGETQYF	TGTGCCAGCACTAGAGGGATGGGGGAGACCCAGTACTTC
NA	NA	TRBV6-5	TRBJ2-6	CASSYSRVTGANVLTF	TGTGCCAGCAGTTACTCGAGGGTGACTGGGGCCAACGTCCTGACTTTC
NA	NA	TRBV7-2	TRBJ1-3	CASSPNRRLSGNTIYF	TGTGCCAGCAGCCCAAACCGTAGACTCTCTGGAAACACCATATATTTT
once	NA	TRBV18	TRBJ2-3	CASSGRRGTDTQYF	TGTGCCAGCTCAGGGCGGAGGGGCACAGATACGCAGTATTTT
NA	TRBD2	TRBV2	TRBJ2-5	CASSPGLAGVETQYF	TGTGCCAGCAGTCCCGGACTAGCGGGAGTGGAGACCCAGTACTTC
NA	TRBD1	TRBV28	TRBJ2-7	CASSPLGDRRSYEQYF	TGTGCCAGCAGTCCTCTTGGGGACAGAAGAAGCTACGAGCAGTACTTC
NA	TRBD2	TRBV5-1	TRBJ2-1	CASSLRTSGDNEQFF	TGCGCCAGCAGCCTCCGGACTAGCGGGGACAATGAGCAGTTCTTC
NA	TRBD2	TRBV27	TRBJ2-1	CASSHPGLSGNEQFF	TGTGCCAGCAGTCACCCGGGACTAAGCGGCAATGAGCAGTTCTTC
NA	TRBD1	TRBV4-3	TRBJ1-6	CASSQEGQGVSPLHF	TGCGCCAGCAGCCAAGAGGGACAGGGAGTATCACCCCTCCACTTT
NA	NA	TRBV21-1	TRBJ2-7	CASSKGRSGTSLILYEQYF	TGTGCCAGCAGCAAAGGCCGGTCGGGGACTAGCCTTATACTCTACGAGCAGTACTTC
NA	TRBD2	TRBV5-6	TRBJ2-7	CASSWTSGGAREQYF	TGTGCCAGCAGCTGGACTAGCGGGGGGGCCAGAGAGCAGTACTTC
few	NA	TRBV6-4	TRBJ2-2	CASSEQGSGELFF	TGTGCCAGCAGTGAACAGGGCTCCGGGGAGCTGTTTTTT
NA	NA	TRBV6-5	TRBJ2-7	CASSYSWGLYEQYF	TGTGCCAGCAGTTACTCTTGGGGGCTCTACGAGCAGTACTTC
NA	TRBD2	TRBV7-3	TRBJ2-3	CASSPVAGVGDTQYF	TGTGCCAGCAGCCCCGTAGCGGGAGTGGGAGATACGCAGTATTTT
NA	NA	TRBV15	TRBJ2-1	CATSRGRENEQFF	TGTGCCACCAGCAGAGGCAGGGAAAATGAGCAGTTCTTC
NA	TRBD2	TRBV10-1	TRBJ2-1	CASGEPGLGAEQFF	TGCGCCAGCGGGGAACCGGGACTAGGAGCTGAGCAGTTCTTC